This is a list of T cell receptor beta chains from one sample in a study of blood T cell repertoires in COVID-19. The repertoire was sequenced with immunoSEQ multiplex PCR; TCRdb's copy has only in-frame clones and lacks some. Of hundreds of thousands of clones in the sample, roughly 90% were seen once. The sequenced sample consisted of PBMCs or T cells enriched from blood (not recorded which). The origin of the receptors is a young woman with acute COVID-19. CDR3s include the opening cysteine and the closing phenylalanine or tryptophan. D genes are given only for firm matches. Clone size, where shown, is once, few, many, or a class for clones that have expanded.

d_call j_call v_call clone_size cdr3_nt cdr3_aa
TRBD2 TRBJ2-3 TRBV7-3 . TGTGCCAGCAGCTTCACGGGAGGGCCCACAGATACGCAGTATTTT CASSFTGGPTDTQYF
. TRBJ2-5 TRBV7-7 . TGTGCTAGCAGCCGGAGCAGGGCAAAAGAGACCCAGTACTTC CASSRSRAKETQYF
. TRBJ1-6 TRBV9 . TGTGCCAGCAGCGTAGAGAGATTAAATTCACCTCTCCACTTT CASSVERLNSPLHF
TRBD2 TRBJ2-7 TRBV6-2/TRBV6-3 . TGTGCCAGCAGCCCCGGACTAGCGGGGGGTAAGGAGCAGTACTTC CASSPGLAGGKEQYF
. TRBJ2-3 TRBV19 . TGTGCCAGTAGTATGCGGACAGGCACAGATACGCAGTATTTT CASSMRTGTDTQYF
TRBD1 TRBJ2-5 TRBV6-5 . TGTGCCAGCAGCGTTGGGACAGGGGGTCCGAGGACCCAGTACTTC CASSVGTGGPRTQYF
. TRBJ1-1 TRBV6-5 . TGTGCCAGCACCCCATCTCAAGGGGGCACTGAAGCTTTCTTT CASTPSQGGTEAFF
TRBD2 TRBJ2-5 TRBV7-7 . TGTGCTAGCAGCTTAGGGACTAGCGGGAGGGGCGAGACCCAGTACTTC CASSLGTSGRGETQYF
. TRBJ2-2 TRBV10-2 . TGCGCCAGCATTAAAACGCGGGGGCACACCGGGGAGCTGTTTTTT CASIKTRGHTGELFF
. TRBJ1-5 TRBV19 . TGTGCCAGTAGTTCTGGGGAGTGGAATCAGCCCCAGCATTTT CASSSGEWNQPQHF
. TRBJ1-5 TRBV24-1 . TGTGCCACCAGTGACACAAGTAGCAATCAGCCCCAGCATTTT CATSDTSSNQPQHF
TRBD2 TRBJ2-1 TRBV11-3 . TGTGCCAGCAGCTCAGGGGCTAGCGGGTACAATGAGCAGTTCTTC CASSSGASGYNEQFF
TRBD1 TRBJ1-5 TRBV10-3 few TGTGCCATCAGTGAGTTCGGGTGGGGACAGCCAAATCAGCCCCAGCATTTT CAISEFGWGQPNQPQHF
TRBD2 TRBJ2-1 TRBV2 . TGTGCCAGCAGCGGAAGGAAGCGGGAGGGGCCCTACAATGAGCAGTTCTTC CASSGRKREGPYNEQFF
TRBD1 TRBJ2-3 TRBV5-1 . TGCGCCAGCAGCTTGGGGCAGGGGGCCGGTGATACGCAGTATTTT CASSLGQGAGDTQYF